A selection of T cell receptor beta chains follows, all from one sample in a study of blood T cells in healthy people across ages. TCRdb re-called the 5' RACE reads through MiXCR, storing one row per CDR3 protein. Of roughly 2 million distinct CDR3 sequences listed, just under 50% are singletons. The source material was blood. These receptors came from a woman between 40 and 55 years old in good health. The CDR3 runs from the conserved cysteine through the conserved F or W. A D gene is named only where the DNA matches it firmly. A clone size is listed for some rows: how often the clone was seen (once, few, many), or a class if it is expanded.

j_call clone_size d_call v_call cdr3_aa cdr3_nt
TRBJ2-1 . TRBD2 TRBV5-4 CASSLGVFGGALNEQFF TGTGCCAGCAGCTTGGGTGTCTTCGGGGGGGCCTTGAATGAGCAGTTCTTC
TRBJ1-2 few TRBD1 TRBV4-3 CASSQGDRVRGYTF TGCGCCAGCAGCCAAGGGGACAGGGTTCGTGGCTACACCTTC
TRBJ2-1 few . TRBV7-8 CASSQAENEQFF TGTGCCAGCAGCCAAGCGGAGAATGAGCAGTTCTTC
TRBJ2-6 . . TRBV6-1 CASSQTQGSGANVLTF TGTGCCAGCAGTCAAACACAGGGCTCTGGGGCCAACGTCCTGACTTTC
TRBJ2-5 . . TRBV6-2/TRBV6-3 CASAWSAGYQETQYF TGTGCCAGCGCATGGAGTGCAGGATACCAAGAGACCCAGTACTTC
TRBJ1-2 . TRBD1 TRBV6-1 CASSEGTRQGPYGYTF TGTGCCAGCAGTGAAGGTACCCGACAGGGTCCCTATGGCTACACCTTC
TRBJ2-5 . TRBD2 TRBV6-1 CASSTSGDYQETQYF TGTGCCAGCAGTACTAGCGGGGATTACCAAGAGACCCAGTACTTC
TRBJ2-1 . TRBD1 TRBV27 CASSSRYRGNGEQFF TGTGCCAGCAGTTCGAGGTACAGGGGAAATGGTGAGCAGTTCTTC
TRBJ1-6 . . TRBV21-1 CASSVRQGRYNSPLHF TGTGCCAGCAGCGTCAGACAGGGAAGGTATAATTCACCCCTCCACTTT
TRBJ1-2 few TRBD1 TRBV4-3 CASSQVATGGTNYGYTF TGCGCCAGCAGCCAAGTTGCGACAGGGGGGACTAACTATGGCTACACCTTC
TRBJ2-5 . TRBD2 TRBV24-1 CATSDVGLAGGREQYF TGTGCCACCAGTGATGTCGGACTAGCGGGGGGGAGAGAGCAGTACTTC
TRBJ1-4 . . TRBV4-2 CASSQGAANEKLFF TGTGCCAGCAGCCAAGGGGCGGCTAATGAAAAACTGTTTTTT
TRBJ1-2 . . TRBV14 CASSQDQGLSGSYGYTF TGTGCCAGCAGCCAAGATCAGGGGTTGTCAGGGAGCTATGGCTACACCTTC
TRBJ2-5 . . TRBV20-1 CSARDRQSQETQYF TGCAGTGCTAGAGATCGCCAGTCCCAAGAGACCCAGTACTTC
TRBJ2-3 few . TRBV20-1 CSATGGGDTQYF TGCAGTGCTACCGGGGGCGGAGATACGCAGTATTTT
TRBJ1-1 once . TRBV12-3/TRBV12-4 CASSLTGMGFETEAFF TGTGCCAGCAGTTTAACTGGGATGGGGTTCGAGACTGAAGCTTTCTTT
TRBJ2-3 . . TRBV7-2 CASSLAPGAPYTQYF TGTGCCAGCAGCTTAGCGCCGGGAGCACCTTATACGCAGTATTTT